The clone carrying this T cell receptor beta chain showed up just once. The data stem from a study of cytomegalovirus exposure and HLA in healthy donors. The CDR3 totals 13 residues. The germline V and J ends were trimmed by 5 bases and 0 bases, with 7 bases remaining between them. Germline values: CDR1 SEHNR, CDR2 FQNEAQ (reference sequence). The PCR used 60 Vbeta and 13 Jbeta primers. Using immunoSEQ multiplex PCR, the repertoire was profiled, and TCRdb retains in-frame clones only, with some absent. The sample shows about 200,000 clones, 70% to 85% of them seen only once. This clonotype originated in a girl aged 2 to 10 in good health and CMV-seronegative. The chain carries TRBV7-9 and TRBJ2-5, with D unclear. The sample consisted of PBMCs. Here the CDR3 DNA reads TGTGCCAGCAGCGTAGACTACCAAGAGACCCAGTACTTC. As protein: CASSVDYQETQYF.